The 26 T cell receptor beta chains in this list originate from one sample, sequenced in a study of T-cell reconstitution after alpha-beta-depleted transplantation in children. Preparation of the TCRbeta library used unique molecular identifiers. MiXCR, run by TCRdb on the PCR reads, gives a single entry per CDR3 protein. The repertoire holds more than 200,000 distinct CDR3 sequences, with about 23% as singletons. The material was PBMCs, obtained before TCRalphabeta/CD19-depleted stem cell transplant. Source of these receptors: a girl aged 2 to 10 with Fanconi anemia, due to receive a stem cell transplant.

The sample holds many counts of this clonotype. The chain has TRBV20-1 and TRBJ2-3; D gene uncertain. Trimming cost V 6 bases and J 2 bases, with 12 bases left between them. Germline V lookup: CDR1 DFQATT, CDR2 SNEGSKA (reference sequence). CDR3 length equals 13 residues. CDR3 amino acids: CSAQAPSTDTQYF. The CDR3 nucleotides read TGCAGTGCGCAGGCCCCCTCCACAGATACGCAGTATTTT.

This clonotype was counted only a few times. This chain uses TRBV27 with TRBJ2-6; 9 positions match TRBD1. The junction had 1 base not matched to a gene; V was cut back by 4 bases and J by 0 bases. In germline, CDR1 is MNHEY, CDR2 SMNVEV (reference sequence). This CDR3 is 16 amino acids long. The CDR3 protein is CASSSGQGSGANVLTF. DNA for the CDR3: TGTGCCAGCAGTTCGGGACAGGGCTCTGGGGCCAACGTCCTGACTTTC.

This clonotype was picked up many times. This chain joins TRBV12-3 or TRBV12-4 and TRBJ2-5, with 9 nucleotides matching TRBD2. V was clipped by 3 bases and J by 3 bases; unmatched bases: 8. The length of the CDR3 is 16 residues. CDR3 coding DNA: TGTGCCAGCAGTTTTTGGCTAGCGGGAAGGGAAGAGACCCAGTACTTC. The encoded protein is CASSFWLAGREETQYF.

About this clonotype itself: A single base separates this from a much larger clone, so it may be a read error. The V call is TRBV28, the J call TRBJ2-3; the match to TRBD2 covers 9 bases. Looked up from germline, CDR1 is MDHEN and CDR2 is SYDVKM. CDR3 length: 16 amino acids. CDR3 sequence: CASSLWLAGSTETQYF. In DNA form, the CDR3 reads TGTGCCAGCAGTTTATGGCTAGCGGGAAGCACAGAAACGCAGTATTTT.

This clonotype was observed many times. This chain connects TRBV4-1 to TRBJ2-5, with 8 nucleotides matching TRBD2. The CDR3 sequence is 14 residues long. CDR1 and CDR2 from the germline V gene are MGHRA and YSYEKL. The trim removed 6 bases at V and 13 bases at J, leaving 16 bases unmatched. The CDR3 is CASRPIAGRSPAYF. CDR3 coding DNA: TGCGCCAGCAGACCGATAGCGGGAAGGAGCCCAGCGTACTTC.

This clonotype has only a few counts. The chain has TRBV20-1 and TRBJ1-2; D gene ambiguous. V was shortened by 3 bases and J by 5 bases, with 13 bases between the two germline ends. CDR3 length: 13 residues. The germline V gene encodes CDR1 DFQATT and CDR2 SNEGSKA (reference sequence). The CDR3 region is CSASPVGFYGYTF. The CDR3 DNA reads TGCAGTGCTAGCCCCGTAGGGTTTTATGGCTACACCTTC.

This clonotype was seen repeatedly, ten times or more. The rearrangement joins TRBV27 to TRBJ2-1; no reliable D call. V lost 10 bases, J lost 9 bases, and 16 bases lay in between. Looked up from germline, CDR1 is MNHEY and CDR2 is SMNVEV (reference sequence). This CDR3 has 12 residues. The CDR3 spells CATGRLGSEQFF. CDR3 bases: TGTGCCACCGGTCGACTGGGCTCTGAGCAGTTCTTC.

CDR3 sequence: CASSLGVSGRGNEQFF. CDR3 nucleotide sequence: TGTGCCAGCAGCTTAGGAGTTAGCGGGAGGGGGAATGAGCAGTTCTTC. The J gene is TRBJ2-1, the V gene TRBV7-3; TRBD2 matches 11 bases. Trimming removed 2 bases from V and 7 bases from J; junction bases left unmatched: 7. The CDR3 runs 16 residues. From germline, CDR1 is SGHTA and CDR2 FQGTGA.

This rearrangement joins TRBV20-1 to TRBJ2-7; 8 positions agree with TRBD1. The CDR3 length is 14 residues. Trimming at V came to 0 bases and at J to 4 bases, leaving 5 bases not matched to a gene. The germline CDR1 and CDR2 sequences are DFQATT and SNEGSKA (reference sequence). The CDR3 protein is CSARDRTGHYEQYF. The CDR3 DNA follows: TGCAGTGCTAGAGATCGGACAGGGCATTACGAGCAGTACTTC.

This clonotype was counted many times. The chain recombines TRBV20-1 with TRBJ2-5; D uncertain. The CDR3 runs to 10 residues. Germline V gene lookup returns CDR1 DFQATT and CDR2 SNEGSKA (reference sequence). V gave up 7 bases and J gave up 7 bases, with 10 bases separating them. The CDR3 sequence: CSGSSGTQYF. As DNA, the CDR3 is TGCAGTGGAAGTTCAGGGACCCAGTACTTC.

This clonotype was seen a few times. This rearrangement joins TRBV7-9 to TRBJ2-7, with D possibly matching TRBD1 (5 bases). Trimming took off 1 base at V and 4 bases at J, with 8 bases between the two ends. The CDR3 is made up of 13 amino acids. The germline CDR1 and CDR2 sequences are SEHNR and FQNEAQ (reference sequence). This CDR3 is CASSLGTPYEQYF. The CDR3 nucleotides read TGTGCCAGCAGCTTAGGGACACCTTACGAGCAGTACTTC.

Many counts were recorded for this clonotype. The chain couples TRBV7-8 to TRBJ2-7; D gene uncertain. V lost 7 bases and J lost 9, with 13 bases in between. The CDR3 spans 11 residues. Per germline, CDR1 SGHVS and CDR2 FQNEAQ. The DNA for the CDR3 is TGTGCCAGCACCGACTTCCAAGGGCAGTACTTC. This encodes CASTDFQGQYF.

CDR3 bases: TGCAGTGCTGCCGGACTAGTAGGCTACAATGAGCAGTTCTTC. Protein: CSAAGLVGYNEQFF. V gene TRBV20-1 combines with J gene TRBJ2-1; 7 nucleotides match TRBD2. Per germline, CDR1 DFQATT and CDR2 SNEGSKA (reference sequence). Losses at the gene ends were 5 bases for V and 3 bases for J; bases not matched to a gene: 7. The CDR3 length is 14 residues.

This clonotype was counted at least ten times. Mismatch with germline at one junction end may stem from a read error. The rearrangement links TRBV20-1 to TRBJ2-1, with unresolved D. Germline assignment: CDR1 DFQATT and CDR2 SNEGSKA (reference sequence). The CDR3 runs 11 residues. CDR3 DNA: TGCAGTGCTAGAGATCGTTCCACAGTGATCTTC. It encodes CSARDRSTVIF.

The chain has TRBV6-1 and TRBJ2-5; 10 nucleotides agree with TRBD2. The J segment lost 2 bases and the V segment lost 5 bases, leaving 5 bases of the junction unmatched. The CDR3 has 15 amino acids. Germline lookup yields CDR1 MNHNS and CDR2 SASEGT. CDR3 sequence: CASSPLLAGQETQYF. In nucleotides, the CDR3 is TGTGCCAGCAGTCCCCTACTAGCGGGGCAAGAGACCCAGTACTTC.

The gene calls are TRBV6-2 or TRBV6-3 and TRBJ1-1; perhaps TRBD1 as D (5 bases). From germline, CDR1 is MNHEY and CDR2 SVGEGT. Trimming cost V 2 bases and J 4 bases, with 11 bases left between them. This CDR3 is 14 amino acids long. The CDR3 DNA reads TGTGCCAGCAGTTACAGGAGCGGGGGCACTGAAGCTTTCTTT. Protein sequence: CASSYRSGGTEAFF.

The chain is built from TRBV2 and TRBJ2-1; TRBD2 agrees at 8 bases. The ends lost 9 bases at V and 6 bases at J; junction bases unmatched: 10. Germline CDR1 reads SNHLY; CDR2 reads FYNNEI. CDR3 length: 14 residues. CDR3 bases: TGTGCCAGTACCGGGACTAGACTTAGCAATGAGCAGTTCTTC. It specifies CASTGTRLSNEQFF.

This clonotype was recorded many times. The J gene is TRBJ2-2, the V gene TRBV20-1; 12 nucleotides align to TRBD2. V shed 2 bases, J shed 5 bases, and the junction held 6 bases outside the gene matches. The CDR3 is made up of 16 amino acids. CDR1 DFQATT and CDR2 SNEGSKA come from the germline V gene (reference sequence). CDR3 protein: CSARRLAGGHTGELFF. The CDR3 region has the DNA TGCAGTGCTAGAAGGCTAGCGGGAGGGCATACCGGGGAGCTGTTTTTT.

V usage is TRBV6-5 and J usage is TRBJ1-1, with TRBD1 as a possible D gene (5 bases). This CDR3 is 11 amino acids long. V was pared by 8 bases and J by 8 bases, with 12 bases between. Germline assignment: CDR1 MNHEY and CDR2 SVGAGI. The CDR3 spells CASVRGLEAFF. For the CDR3, the DNA is TGTGCCAGCGTTAGGGGTCTCGAAGCTTTCTTT.

The table lists this clonotype with many counts. Here the CDR3 DNA reads TGTGCCAGCAGCCCTGGGGGCTGGCAAGAGACCCAGTACTTC. This translates into CASSPGGWQETQYF. The chain has TRBV5-6 and TRBJ2-5, with a tentative D call TRBD1 (6 bases). CDR1 is SGHDT, CDR2 YYEEEE, per germline. The CDR3 loop spans 14 amino acids. V dropped 4 bases and J dropped 2 bases, with 12 bases sitting between them.

The sample holds many counts of this clonotype. The chain combines TRBV15 with TRBJ2-3, with 8 bases fitting TRBD1. This CDR3 has 17 residues. CDR1 is LNHNV and CDR2 is YYDKDF in the germline V gene (reference sequence). Trimming took 1 base from V and 1 from J; bases not matched to a gene: 7. This chain's CDR3 is CATSRASTGDGTDTQYF. The CDR3 nucleotides read TGTGCCACCAGCAGAGCCTCGACAGGGGACGGCACAGATACGCAGTATTTT.

The chain uses TRBV29-1 and TRBJ2-1; no definite D call. CDR3 length equals 13 residues. Trimming took off 8 bases at V and 0 bases at J, with 11 bases between the two ends. CDR1 and CDR2 from the germline V gene are SQVTM and ANQGSEA. The CDR3 loop is CSPVLSSYNEQFF. The CDR3 DNA sequence: TGCAGCCCAGTCCTGAGCTCCTACAATGAGCAGTTCTTC.

Ten or more counts support this clonotype. The rearrangement links TRBV2 to TRBJ2-7; maybe TRBD1 (6 bases). V lost 8 bases, J lost 3 bases, and 26 bases lay in between. The germline V gene encodes CDR1 SNHLY and CDR2 FYNNEI. The CDR3 contains 17 residues. The CDR3 region is CASFANSKDSWDYEQYF. CDR3 DNA: TGTGCCAGCTTTGCAAACTCGAAGGACAGCTGGGACTACGAGCAGTACTTC.

The V and J genes are TRBV6-4 and TRBJ2-7; 11 bases fit TRBD2. The CDR3 length is 15 residues. In germline, CDR1 is MRHNA, CDR2 SNTAGT. The V segment lost 6 bases and the J segment 5 bases; nucleotides outside the gene matches: 9. CDR3 nucleotide sequence: TGTGCCAGCAGCCTTAGCGGGAGGGCATCGGACGAGCAGTACTTC. Amino acid sequence: CASSLSGRASDEQYF.

V and J are TRBV30 and TRBJ2-1, with 10 bases lining up with TRBD2. Germline values: CDR1 GTSNPN, CDR2 SVGIG (reference sequence). This CDR3 has 15 residues. V trimming: 6 bases; J trimming: 4 bases; junction bases outside the gene matches: 9. The CDR3 protein is CACYSGGPSYNEQFF. Written as DNA, the CDR3 is TGTGCCTGCTATAGCGGGGGGCCTTCTTACAATGAGCAGTTCTTC.

The chain combines TRBV18 with TRBJ2-7; D unclear. Germline assignment: CDR1 KGHSH and CDR2 LQKENI. Trimming cost V 0 bases and J 0 bases, with 6 bases left between them. This CDR3 region has 14 residues. The chain's CDR3 is CASSPPYSSYEQYF. CDR3 coding DNA: TGTGCCAGCTCACCACCGTACTCCTCCTACGAGCAGTACTTC.